The sequence of this TCR beta chain was determined in a study of long-term antiretroviral therapy in people with HIV. Everyone in the study who had HIV was treated in the United States. Prior to DNA extraction, the samples held roughly 0.9-10 million cryopreserved PBMC. General observations from the study: Dominating the repertoire at all time points were the clones that expanded before ART.

CDR3 length: 14 residues. Germline-derived CDR1 and CDR2 are KGHSH and LQKENI. V dropped 5 bases and J dropped 0 bases, with 8 bases sitting between them. As to this clone: What it binds is not known.

The assay used was immunoSEQ (version v3.0), run at survey level. Data came from immunoSEQ multiplex PCR; TCRdb stores just in-frame clones and leaves some out. The sample includes 21,000 or so clones, 88% of them seen just once. This clonotype originated in a man in his sixties with HIV. The sample in question was unsorted PBMCs, obtained 2.3 years after starting antiretroviral therapy. This chain links TRBV18 with TRBJ1-3, with D hard to call. CDR3 sequence: CASSKGASGNTIYF. CDR3 in DNA: TGTGCCAGCTCAAAAGGAGCCTCTGGAAACACCATATATTTT.